These 26 T cell receptor beta chains originate from one sample sequenced in a study of siplizumab effects on memory and regulatory T cells. Measured with immunoSEQ multiplex PCR; TCRdb has only the in-frame clones, and not every one. This table holds approximately 56,000 clones, just over 95% found once. Material: naive CD8+ T cells sorted from blood. These receptors were taken from a human donor in good health.

This chain links TRBV9 with TRBJ2-5; D is ambiguous. Per germline, CDR1 SGDLS and CDR2 YYNGEE. This CDR3 region has 12 residues. V gave up 7 bases and J gave up 5 bases, with 12 bases separating them. The CDR3 nucleotides read TGTGCCAGCGGATCCCTTAGGGAGACCCAGTACTTC. Amino acid sequence: CASGSLRETQYF.

This chain links TRBV27 with TRBJ2-2; D is uncertain. The CDR3 loop spans 14 amino acids. V lost 5 bases, J lost 6 bases, and 13 bases lay in between. Germline CDR1 reads MNHEY; CDR2 reads SMNVEV (reference sequence). As DNA, the CDR3 is TGTGCCAGCAGTAGACTTTTGGTCCCCGGGGAGCTGTTTTTT. This encodes CASSRLLVPGELFF.

The rearrangement joins TRBV27 to TRBJ2-2; D not certain. CDR1 and CDR2 from the germline V gene are MNHEY and SMNVEV (reference sequence). Deletions cut 0 bases from V and 2 bases from J, with 7 bases between. The CDR3 consists of 15 residues. Here the CDR3 DNA reads TGTGCCAGCAGTTTATCGGTCCTAAACACCGGGGAGCTGTTTTTT. Translated: CASSLSVLNTGELFF.

This clone was seen only once. The V and J genes are TRBV9 and TRBJ2-3; the D is unclear. The CDR3 loop spans 15 amino acids. Trimming left V 0 bases short and J 1 base short, with 9 bases between. Germline-derived CDR1 and CDR2 are SGDLS and YYNGEE. DNA for the CDR3: TGTGCCAGCAGCGTAGGGGTAGGAGGCACAGATACGCAGTATTTT. Amino acids: CASSVGVGGTDTQYF.

The chain combines TRBV5-1 with TRBJ1-5; tentatively, D is TRBD1 (5 bases). This CDR3 spans 15 amino acids. Germline V gives CDR1 SGHRS, CDR2 YFSETQ. Trimming left V 1 base short and J 5 bases short, with 13 bases between. CDR3 sequence: CASSLFRGLDQPQHF. DNA of the CDR3: TGCGCCAGCAGCTTGTTCCGGGGGTTGGATCAGCCCCAGCATTTT.

This clone was observed once. The CDR3 sequence is CASSSKSGGEDTQYF. The CDR3 DNA reads as TGTGCCAGCAGTTCCAAGAGCGGGGGAGAAGATACGCAGTATTTT. The chain is built from TRBV28 and TRBJ2-3; TRBD2 agrees at 8 bases. V lost 4 bases and J lost 5; bases outside the gene matches: 8. Germline V gives CDR1 MDHEN, CDR2 SYDVKM. The length of the CDR3 is 15 residues.

This chain joins TRBV6-5 and TRBJ1-5, with D unresolved. Trimming cost V 0 bases and J 5 bases, with 5 bases left between them. In germline, CDR1 is MNHEY, CDR2 SVGAGI. This CDR3 contains 13 residues. CDR3 sequence reads: CASSYSGDQPQHF. CDR3 nucleotide sequence: TGTGCCAGCAGTTACTCGGGCGATCAGCCCCAGCATTTT.

Points on this clone: At the DNA level, this CDR3 is encoded by other sequences in the same sample as well. The rearrangement uses TRBV27 and TRBJ2-5, with D hard to call. Germline CDR1 and CDR2: MNHEY and SMNVEV (reference sequence). The CDR3 has 11 residues. With 2 bases removed from V and 4 bases from J, the gap between germline ends came to 2 bases. Here the CDR3 DNA reads TGTGCCAGCAGTTTAGGAGAGACCCAGTACTTC. This translates into CASSLGETQYF.

V and J are TRBV9 and TRBJ2-7, with a possible D match to TRBD1 (5 bases). CDR3 length: 14 residues. Trimming removed 3 bases from V and 3 bases from J, with 13 bases in between. From germline, CDR1 is SGDLS and CDR2 YYNGEE. CDR3 sequence (DNA): TGTGCCAGCAGCGCTAGTGACAGATACTACGAGCAGTACTTC. Residues: CASSASDRYYEQYF.

The chain joins TRBV7-2 to TRBJ2-1; TRBD2 aligns across 15 bases. Unmatched junction bases numbered 4, after V lost 5 bases and J lost 8 bases. This CDR3 comprises 15 residues. Germline assignment: CDR1 SGHTA and CDR2 FQGNSA. The CDR3 DNA is TGTGCCAGCAGCGGACTAGCGGGAGGGTTGGATGAGCAGTTCTTC. It specifies CASSGLAGGLDEQFF. Full variable domain (outside the CDR3, taken from reference TRBV7-2 and TRBJ2-1): GAGVSQSPSNKVTEKGKDVELRCDPISGHTALYWYRQSLGQGLEFLIYFQGNSAPDKSGLPSDRFSAERTGGSVSTLTIQRTQQEDSAVYLCASSGLAGGLDEQFFGPGTRLTVL.

J is TRBJ2-1 and V is TRBV4-1, with 9 bases aligning to TRBD2. The CDR3 runs 15 residues. Germline V gene lookup returns CDR1 MGHRA and CDR2 YSYEKL. The V gene end was trimmed by 1 base and the J gene end by 3 bases; junction bases not matched to a gene: 1. This chain's CDR3 is CASSQVSGSYNEQFF. In nucleotides, the CDR3 is TGCGCCAGCAGCCAAGTTAGCGGGAGCTACAATGAGCAGTTCTTC.

The chain combines TRBV29-1 with TRBJ2-1; possibly TRBD1 for D (5 bases). Trimming cost V 7 bases and J 1 base, with 11 bases left between them. There are 13 residues in the CDR3. Germline CDR1 reads SQVTM; CDR2 reads ANQGSEA. The CDR3 sequence is CSGWTTSYNEQFF. The CDR3 DNA sequence: TGCAGCGGCTGGACAACGTCCTACAATGAGCAGTTCTTC.

This chain connects TRBV30 to TRBJ1-4, with D uncertain. The CDR3 spans 14 residues. V shed 0 bases and J shed 0 bases, with 5 bases lying between them. Germline CDR1 reads GTSNPN; CDR2 reads SVGIG (reference sequence). The CDR3 is CAWSVGPTNEKLFF. CDR3 nucleotide sequence: TGTGCCTGGAGTGTAGGGCCAACTAATGAAAAACTGTTTTTT.

V is TRBV6-1 and J is TRBJ2-7; 7 bases map to TRBD2. V lost 2 bases to trimming and J lost 2 bases; unmatched junction nucleotides: 3. The CDR3 has 14 residues. From germline, CDR1 is MNHNS and CDR2 SASEGT. This CDR3 reads CASSEWEGTYEQYF. CDR3 sequence (DNA): TGTGCCAGCAGTGAATGGGAGGGTACCTACGAGCAGTACTTC.

The V gene is TRBV4-1, the J gene TRBJ1-1, with no clear D. Germline CDR1 reads MGHRA; CDR2 reads YSYEKL. V lost 4 bases to trimming and J lost 0 bases, with 6 bases between them. The CDR3 is 13 amino acids. CDR3 in DNA: TGCGCCAGCAGCCCCACATTGAACACTGAAGCTTTCTTT. It codes for CASSPTLNTEAFF.

The V call is TRBV4-3, the J call TRBJ2-3; tentatively, D is TRBD2 (7 bases). The CDR3 sequence is 15 residues long. Germline assignment: CDR1 LGHNA and CDR2 YSLEER. Trimming removed 4 bases at V and 1 base at J, with 12 bases between. The CDR3 region is CASSLSGGRTDTQYF. The CDR3, as DNA: TGCGCCAGCAGCCTCTCGGGGGGCCGCACAGATACGCAGTATTTT.

The chain carries TRBV7-3 and TRBJ2-7; D may be TRBD1 (6 bases). The CDR3 covers 14 residues. The germline CDR1 and CDR2 sequences are SGHTA and FQGTGA. The germline V and J ends were trimmed by 5 bases and 3 bases, with 14 bases remaining between them. This CDR3 reads CASSVTGTNYEQYF. In nucleotides, the CDR3 is TGTGCCAGCAGCGTCACAGGGACCAACTACGAGCAGTACTTC. The full variable domain, rest sourced from reference TRBV7-3 and TRBJ2-7, is GAGVSQTPSNKVTEKGKYVELRCDPISGHTALYWYRQSLGQGPEFLIYFQGTGAADDSGLPNDRFFAVRPEGSVSTLKIQRTERGDSAVYLCASSVTGTNYEQYFGPGTRLTVT.

The chain is built from TRBV7-3 and TRBJ2-7; D may match TRBD1 or TRBD2 (5 bases each). In germline, CDR1 is SGHTA, CDR2 FQGTGA. Trimming cost V 8 bases and J 4 bases, with 12 bases left between them. This CDR3 is 12 amino acids long. The CDR3 DNA reads as TGTGCCAGCGGGGCCGGGGATTACGAGCAGTACTTC. It yields the protein CASGAGDYEQYF.

The J gene is TRBJ2-1, the V gene TRBV29-1, with 7 bases fitting TRBD2. Germline V CDR1 and CDR2: SQVTM, ANQGSEA. V was pared by 2 bases and J by 0 bases, with 4 bases of the junction left unmatched. The CDR3 consists of 15 residues. This CDR3 reads CSVETRGSSYNEQFF. The DNA for the CDR3 is TGCAGCGTTGAAACCCGCGGGAGCTCCTACAATGAGCAGTTCTTC.

The rearrangement links TRBV9 to TRBJ1-1; D is undetermined. V gave up 3 bases and J gave up 6 bases, with 9 bases separating them. The CDR3 is 12 amino acids. CDR1 and CDR2 from the germline V gene are SGDLS and YYNGEE. The CDR3 here is CASSATGPEAFF. The CDR3 region has the DNA TGTGCCAGCAGCGCGACGGGCCCTGAAGCTTTCTTT.

This rearrangement joins TRBV28 to TRBJ1-4, with 8 bases identical to TRBD1. The CDR3 has 14 amino acids. J lost 9 bases, V lost 10 bases, and 13 bases had no gene match. Germline lookup yields CDR1 MDHEN and CDR2 SYDVKM. CDR3 sequence: CAIAATDREKKLFF. The CDR3 nucleotides are TGTGCCATCGCGGCAACGGACAGGGAGAAAAAACTGTTTTTT.

V and J are TRBV19 and TRBJ2-7; 8 bases align to TRBD2. The germline CDR1 and CDR2 sequences are LNHDA and SQIVND (reference sequence). V shed 6 bases and J 3 bases; nucleotides not matched to a gene: 10. The CDR3 consists of 15 residues. The CDR3 loop is CASRPLAEGFYEQYF. The CDR3 DNA follows: TGTGCCAGTAGGCCACTAGCGGAGGGCTTCTACGAGCAGTACTTC.

The rearrangement uses TRBV2 and TRBJ2-1, with D perhaps matching TRBD2 (6 bases). From germline, CDR1 is SNHLY and CDR2 FYNNEI. V dropped 4 bases and J dropped 4 bases, with 11 bases sitting between them. This CDR3 is 14 amino acids long. CDR3 protein: CASSGGEEYNEQFF. As DNA, the CDR3 is TGTGCCAGCAGTGGAGGGGAGGAGTACAATGAGCAGTTCTTC.

The chain combines TRBV28 with TRBJ2-5; the match to TRBD2 covers 9 bases. The germline V gene encodes CDR1 MDHEN and CDR2 SYDVKM. The CDR3 totals 14 residues. With 5 bases clipped from V and 3 bases from J, the junction kept 4 bases outside the gene matches. The CDR3 here is CASSPRGGKETQYF. CDR3 nucleotide sequence: TGTGCCAGCAGTCCGCGGGGGGGTAAAGAGACCCAGTACTTC.

The CDR3 sequence: CASSLAIPNYGYTF. The CDR3, as DNA: TGTGCCAGCAGTTTAGCAATCCCTAACTATGGCTACACCTTC. V is TRBV28 and J is TRBJ1-2; D is uncertain. Germline loops: CDR1 MDHEN, CDR2 SYDVKM. The CDR3 contains 14 residues. V lost 2 bases and J 0 bases, leaving 7 bases between the germline ends.

The chain links TRBV11-2 to TRBJ1-4; 10 bases align to TRBD1. The germline V gene encodes CDR1 SGHAT and CDR2 FQNNGV. V lost 4 bases, J lost 7 bases, and 15 bases stayed unmatched. The CDR3 runs to 18 residues. CDR3 bases: TGTGCCAGCAGCTCGGTTTTGGGTGGGACAGGGGAATCTGAAAAACTGTTTTTT. Translation gives CASSSVLGGTGESEKLFF.